This T cell receptor (beta chain) was sequenced for a study of blood T cell repertoires in COVID-19. Study background: Specimens from acute and convalescent COVID-19 originated in the United States, Italy and Spain. Nucleic acid was either cDNA or gDNA, and it came from T cells, B-cell-depleted T cells, or PBMCs.

Authors' processing steps: Reference gene primer amplification gave estimated nucleated cell counts. Sequencing used immunoSEQ multiplex PCR; TCRdb keeps in-frame clones, though not all of them. V and J calls and clone size are as listed in that table; D and trimming were resolved from the DNA. The sample gives roughly 170,000 clones, more than 75% of which show up once; around 15% is in the top ten. All recovered Cohort 3 donors got two negative PCRs, got clearance, or saw symptom resolution. The V end was cut by 7 bases, the J end by 5 bases, with 20 bases between. The germline CDR1 and CDR2 sequences are SGHTS and YDEGEE. CDR3 length: 15 amino acids.

This sequence originates from a woman aged 45 to 65 who had recovered from COVID-19. The chain employs TRBV5-8 and TRBJ2-3, with D perhaps matching TRBD2 (7 bases). Material for sequencing was PBMCs or T cells enriched from blood (not recorded which). The CDR3 coding sequence is TGTGCCAGCTTAGGCGGGAGCCACAGGGTAGATACGCAGTATTTT. Its translation is CASLGGSHRVDTQYF.